The rows below give T cell receptor beta chains drawn from one sample of a study of human thymus T cells. Using immunoSEQ multiplex PCR, the repertoire was profiled, and TCRdb retains in-frame clones only, with some absent. This table holds around 130,000 clones, around 96% found once. The specimen was thymus tissue. All receptors come from a boy under three years old with a congenital heart defect but otherwise immunologically healthy. Both conserved end residues are part of each CDR3. The D gene is left open where the match is weak. A clone size is listed for some rows: how often the clone was seen (once, few, many), or a class if it is expanded.

d_gene | abundance | j_gene | v_gene | CDR3nt | CDR3aa
NA | NA | TRBJ2-7 | TRBV5-4 | TGTGCCAGCAGCTTACAGTACTCCTACGAGCAGTACTTC | CASSLQYSYEQYF
NA | NA | TRBJ1-5 | TRBV28 | TGTGCCAGCAGCTCGGGGATCGCCCTTCAGCCCCAGCATTTT | CASSSGIALQPQHF
TRBD1 | NA | TRBJ2-7 | TRBV4-1 | TGCGCCAGCAGCCCGAGACAGGGGGTCCCTACTAGAGAGCAGTACTTC | CASSPRQGVPTREQYF
TRBD2 | once | TRBJ2-1 | TRBV7-2 | TGTGCCAGCATCAGGAGCGGGGGGGCAATTCAGAATGAGCAGTTCTTC | CASIRSGGAIQNEQFF
NA | few | TRBJ2-7 | TRBV10-2 | TGCGCCAGCAGTGAAAGGTACGAGCAGTACTTC | CASSERYEQYF
TRBD1 | NA | TRBJ1-1 | TRBV14 | TGTGCCAGCAGCCAAGAGGCCAGGGGGCAGGTCACTGAAGCTTTCTTT | CASSQEARGQVTEAFF
NA | NA | TRBJ1-1 | TRBV29-1 | TGCAGCGTCCCCGGTAGACTGGGGAGAACTGAAGCTTTCTTT | CSVPGRLGRTEAFF
TRBD2 | NA | TRBJ2-2 | TRBV9 | TGTGCCAGCAGCGTAGGAGGACTAGCATATCGTGCCGGGGAGCTGTTTTTT | CASSVGGLAYRAGELFF
NA | NA | TRBJ2-7 | TRBV28 | TGTGCCAGCAGTTTACCTCAAGAGGCCCTTCCCCATCCCCATTACGAGCAGTACTTC | CASSLPQEALPHPHYEQYF
NA | NA | TRBJ2-2 | TRBV23-1 | TGCGCCAGCAGTCGGCCAGGGCCCACCGGGGAGCTGTTTTTT | CASSRPGPTGELFF
TRBD2 | NA | TRBJ2-5 | TRBV11-2 | TGTGCCAGCAGCTTAGGGCGGGGGGCCGGAGAGACCCAGTACTTC | CASSLGRGAGETQYF
NA | once | TRBJ2-5 | TRBV4-1 | TGCGCCAGCAGCCGAGTGCAGGAGACCCAGTACTTC | CASSRVQETQYF
NA | NA | TRBJ2-1 | TRBV5-1 | TGCGCCAGCACCCCCAGCTCCTACAATGAGCAGTTCTTC | CASTPSSYNEQFF
TRBD2 | NA | TRBJ2-1 | TRBV11-3 | TGTGCCAGCAGCCCCCGTGTAGCGGGGGACACGAATGAGCAGTTCTTC | CASSPRVAGDTNEQFF
NA | once | TRBJ1-3 | TRBV6-1 | TGTGCCAGCAGTGAAAAGGGAGGGGACGCTATTGGAAACACCATATATTTT | CASSEKGGDAIGNTIYF
NA | NA | TRBJ1-2 | TRBV10-3 | TGTGCCATGGGGGCCCCTTATGGCTACACCTTC | CAMGAPYGYTF
TRBD1 | NA | TRBJ1-4 | TRBV7-2 | TGTGCCAGCAGCTTAGACAGGGGTAGTGAAAAACTGTTTTTT | CASSLDRGSEKLFF
NA | once | TRBJ2-7 | TRBV13 | TGTGCCAGCAGCTTAGCCTTCGAGATGAGACGAGGCCCCGAGCAGTACTTC | CASSLAFEMRRGPEQYF
TRBD1 | NA | TRBJ2-7 | TRBV2 | TGTGCCAGCAGTAGCCGGGACAGGGGTGAGCAGTACTTC | CASSSRDRGEQYF
NA | NA | TRBJ2-5 | TRBV6-1 | TGTGCCACCGCCGTGGGGCCTACTAGGGAAGAGACCCAGTACTTC | CATAVGPTREETQYF
NA | NA | TRBJ2-5 | TRBV7-2 | TGTGCCAGCAGCTTACGACTAGTCGGGGAGACCCAGTACTTC | CASSLRLVGETQYF
NA | NA | TRBJ1-3 | TRBV5-6 | TGTGCCAGCAGCTTGGATCGAGGGGCTGGAAACACCATATATTTT | CASSLDRGAGNTIYF
NA | NA | TRBJ1-1 | TRBV11-1 | TGTGCCAGCAGCCTCCCGGAGGGGAACACTGAAGCTTTCTTT | CASSLPEGNTEAFF
TRBD1 | NA | TRBJ1-5 | TRBV7-8 | TGTGCCAGCAGCTCGGGAAGACTATTAAGAGGACAGGCGAATTATAGCAATCAGCCCCAGCATTTT | CASSSGRLLRGQANYSNQPQHF
NA | NA | TRBJ1-1 | TRBV5-6 | TGTGCCAGCAGCCCGAAGGGGGGCCCTGAAGCTTTCTTT | CASSPKGGPEAFF
NA | NA | TRBJ1-6 | TRBV7-2 | TGTGCCAGCAGCTTAGAGGGCCGTAGCTCCTATAATTCACCCCTCCACTTT | CASSLEGRSSYNSPLHF
NA | NA | TRBJ1-5 | TRBV4-3 | TGCGCCAGCAGCCAAGGTCAGGGGCGCGGGGAGACCCAGCATTTT | CASSQGQGRGETQHF
NA | NA | TRBJ1-1 | TRBV28 | TGTGCCAGCAGTTTTGGGCTGAACACTGAAGCTTTCTTT | CASSFGLNTEAFF
NA | NA | TRBJ2-1 | TRBV15 | TGTGCCACCAGCAGATCCCCGCGATCCTACAATGAGCAGTTCTTC | CATSRSPRSYNEQFF
NA | NA | TRBJ1-6 | TRBV11-1 | TGTGCCAGCAGCTTAGCCCTCCCTGGGACATCCCCGGCACCCCTCCACTTT | CASSLALPGTSPAPLHF
NA | NA | TRBJ2-1 | TRBV27 | TGTGCCAGCAGTTTATCGGGGGGGGCCTTCGACAATGAGCAGTTCTTC | CASSLSGGAFDNEQFF
TRBD1 | NA | TRBJ1-2 | TRBV9 | TGTGCCAGCAGAGGGACAGGGGGTGGTTATGGCTACACCTTC | CASRGTGGGYGYTF
NA | NA | TRBJ1-3 | TRBV6-1 | TGTGCCAGCAACGGCCCTAGCTCTGGAAACACCATATATTTT | CASNGPSSGNTIYF
NA | NA | TRBJ2-1 | TRBV4-2 | TGTGCCACCTCACGGGAACGGGGGGCTAATGAGCAGTTCTTC | CATSRERGANEQFF
TRBD2 | NA | TRBJ2-5 | TRBV5-1 | TGCGCCAGCAGCTCGACTAGCGGGGGATTCTCGGGAGAGACCCAGTACTTC | CASSSTSGGFSGETQYF
NA | NA | TRBJ2-7 | TRBV7-9 | TGTGCCAGCAGTTTTGACTTCTACGAGCAGTACTTC | CASSFDFYEQYF
NA | once | TRBJ1-4 | TRBV11-2 | TGTGCCAGCAGCTTGACAGGCAGGGTGGGAGAAAAACTGTTTTTT | CASSLTGRVGEKLFF
NA | NA | TRBJ1-1 | TRBV20-1 | TGCAGTGCGGGGACTGAAGCTTTCTTT | CSAGTEAFF
NA | NA | TRBJ2-1 | TRBV2 | TGTGCCAGCAGTGAAGCAAGACTAATCAATGAGCAGTTCTTC | CASSEARLINEQFF
NA | NA | TRBJ1-4 | TRBV28 | TGTGCCAGCAGCCCGGCCGGGGCAACTAATGAAAAACTGTTTTTT | CASSPAGATNEKLFF
NA | NA | TRBJ1-2 | TRBV4-2 | TGTGCCAGCAGCCAAGAGTCTGGAGGGAACTATGGCTACACCTTC | CASSQESGGNYGYTF
NA | once | TRBJ2-3 | TRBV28 | TGTGCCAGCAGTTTCTTGACCGATGACTTACCCCCTGGCACAGATACGCAGTATTTT | CASSFLTDDLPPGTDTQYF
NA | NA | TRBJ2-5 | TRBV20-1 | TGCAGTGCTGGGGGAGAGACCCAGTACTTC | CSAGGETQYF
TRBD1 | NA | TRBJ2-7 | TRBV6-1 | TGTGCCAGCAGTGAAGCCCGACAGGGGTCCTACGAGCAGTACTTC | CASSEARQGSYEQYF
NA | NA | TRBJ2-3 | TRBV27 | TGTGCCAGCAGTTCTTCCTCCGGCGTAGCAGATACGCAGTATTTT | CASSSSSGVADTQYF